A single T cell receptor beta chain is shown here with its context. Its antigen is still unknown. The input lacks base qualities; no much larger clone sits a single base away. Samples from volunteer blood donors who had recovered from COVID-19 were contributed by a second Seattle source. Each collaborating institution followed its own protocols to collect whole blood in K2EDTA tubes. Collaborator samples were shipped for TCRbeta analysis as frozen whole blood, isolated PBMCs, or DNA extracted from either sample type. TCRbeta CDR3 regions were amplified from genomic DNA by means of the immunoSEQ Assay, a bias-controlled multiplex PCR. The original methods were these. The number of nucleated cells in each sample was estimated from the amplification of reference gene primers within the assay. To quantify the absolute abundance of each unique TCRbeta CDR3 rearrangement, sequence reads were collapsed and filtered. Productive Simpson clonality was computed per sample as the square root of Simpson's diversity index over productive rearrangements. TCRdb stores this immuneACCESS table with in-frame sequences only. Part of the clones is absent; in the studies checked, under half of the shortfall reflects unresolved V genes, and no reason is known for the rest. V, J and clone size were drawn from that table, and D and trimming were deduced from the DNA. The sample table holds 170,000 or so clones, of which more than 75% were seen once. Around 0.88% of the sample goes to the ten largest clones.

The sample comes from a study of blood T cell repertoires in COVID-19 (dated by TCRdb to the early 2020s). About the full investigation: Samples from collaborators originated in the United States, Italy and Spain and spanned both the acute and convalescent phases of COVID-19. The repertoires were released in a freely available public database meant as a resource for research on the immune response to SARS-CoV-2. Where HLA class I and class II types were available, the types were taken from metadata supplied by the sample provider, not from assay-based typing. The samples were drawn from two sources: the first 160 participants of the ongoing ImmuneRACE study, and over 950 subjects contributed by 6 global collaborators. A de-identified subject ID, COVID-19 status, age in years and sex were almost always included in the sample metadata. The dataset comprised deeply sampled blood TCRbeta repertoires from subjects exposed to, actively infected with, or recovered from COVID-19. The prospective study material was composed of cDNA or gDNA derived from T cells, B-cell-depleted T cells, or PBMCs.

Study-wide conclusions, independent of this receptor: The quantity of clinical and demographic metadata differed by source and by participant and was supplied without curation.

From the cysteine through the phenylalanine, the CDR3 covers 15 amino acids. Only CDR3 DNA remains: 45 bases, in frame from the first base. CDR1 LGHNA and CDR2 YNFKEQ are derived from the germline V gene. V sheds 3 bases and J sheds 0 bases, leaving 9 bases between their ends. The chain uses TRBV4-2 and TRBJ1-3, with the D gene not confidently named. The clonotype was recovered from a woman in her late teens or twenties who had recovered from COVID-19. Sequenced sample: peripheral blood. The CDR3 sequence is CASSQGIPSGNTIYF. At the DNA level, the sequence is TGTGCCAGCAGCCAGGGCATACCCTCTGGAAACACCATATATTTT.